The 28 T cell receptor beta chains given below trace back to one sample, sequenced in a study of response to subunit inactivated influenza vaccine. TCRdb ran MiXCR on the RT-PCR reads and lists one entry per CDR3 protein. Among about 180,000 distinct CDR3 sequences listed, around 9% were seen once. The source material was non-naive T cells sorted from PBMCs, sampled on the day of vaccination. The receptors were sampled from a man aged 50-60 years who received an inactivated influenza vaccine.

In DNA form, the CDR3 reads TGTGCCAGCAGTTGGACTAGCAGCGCCCAAGAGACCCAGTACTTC. Translated, it gives CASSWTSSAQETQYF. The chain recombines TRBV28 with TRBJ2-5; 8 bases are a match to TRBD2. The trim removed 4 bases at V and 1 base at J, leaving 5 bases unmatched. The CDR3 has 15 amino acids. Germline CDR1 and CDR2: MDHEN and SYDVKM.

The chain carries TRBV5-1 and TRBJ1-6, with D possibly being TRBD1 (5 bases). V was pared by 6 bases and J by 6 bases, with 16 bases between. CDR3 length: 15 amino acids. Germline V gives CDR1 SGHRS, CDR2 YFSETQ. The CDR3 region has the DNA TGCGCCAGCAAAATTGGGGCAGAGGCTAATTCACCCCTCCACTTT. This sequence encodes CASKIGAEANSPLHF.

This clonotype appeared many times. The genes are TRBV29-1 and TRBJ2-7; maybe TRBD1 (6 bases). V was pared by 6 bases and J by 3 bases, with 12 bases between. The CDR3 covers 12 residues. CDR1 SQVTM and CDR2 ANQGSEA come from the germline V gene. CDR3 nucleotides: TGCAGCGTGAGGACAGACCACTACGAGCAGTACTTC. This codes for CSVRTDHYEQYF.

The chain joins TRBV16 to TRBJ2-2; 7 bases are shared with TRBD1. CDR1 and CDR2 from the germline V gene are KGHSY and FQNENV. This CDR3 contains 15 residues. V was pared by 4 bases and J by 1 base, with 3 bases of the junction left unmatched. For the CDR3, the DNA is TGTGCCAGCAGCCGGGACAGCCGGAACACCGGGGAGCTGTTTTTT. It specifies CASSRDSRNTGELFF.

V and J are TRBV4-2 and TRBJ2-7; 7 nucleotides agree with TRBD1. Germline values: CDR1 LGHNA, CDR2 YNFKEQ. The V gene end was trimmed by 1 base and the J gene end by 3 bases; junction bases not matched to a gene: 6. The CDR3 has 15 residues. The chain's CDR3 is CASSQGGTALYEQYF. The CDR3 nucleotides read TGTGCCAGCAGCCAAGGGGGGACAGCTCTCTACGAGCAGTACTTC.

This clonotype was seen only a few times. CDR3 nucleotides: TGTGCCAGCAACCGCGGACGGTACGGCGAGCAGTACTTC. Its protein product is CASNRGRYGEQYF. This rearrangement joins TRBV6-2 or TRBV6-3 to TRBJ2-7; D remains ambiguous. The length of the CDR3 is 13 residues. Trimming pared 7 bases from V and 6 bases from J, leaving 16 bases between. CDR1 and CDR2 (germline): MNHEY, SVGEGT.

This clonotype came up many times. V gene TRBV12-3 or TRBV12-4 combines with J gene TRBJ2-7; no clear D. The CDR3 has 13 amino acids. V shed 2 bases and J shed 2 bases, with 7 bases lying between them. The CDR3 DNA reads as TGTGCCAGCAGTTTAACTACTCCCTACGAGCAGTACTTC. It is translated as CASSLTTPYEQYF.

The gene calls are TRBV20-1 and TRBJ1-5; D ambiguous. Germline lookup yields CDR1 DFQATT and CDR2 SNEGSKA (reference sequence). V dropped 0 bases and J dropped 11 bases, with 17 bases sitting between them. CDR3 size: 14 residues. Written as DNA, the CDR3 is TGCAGTGCTAGAGATATGCTCGGCGGGCAGGCCCAGCATTTT. It yields the protein CSARDMLGGQAQHF.

In its sample, this clonotype was seen a few times. The J gene is TRBJ1-5, the V gene TRBV28; a possible D gene is TRBD1 (5 bases). Germline V gene data show CDR1 as MDHEN and CDR2 as SYDVKM. This CDR3 is 12 amino acids long. V gave up 8 bases and J gave up 5 bases, with 10 bases separating them. The CDR3 spells CASLGGYQPQHF. The CDR3 nucleotides are TGTGCCAGCCTGGGGGGGTATCAGCCCCAGCATTTT.

This clonotype was picked up many times. The chain links TRBV7-3 to TRBJ2-2; 10 bases fit TRBD2. The CDR3 covers 16 residues. Trimming removed 4 bases from V and 7 bases from J; junction bases left unmatched: 9. From germline, CDR1 is SGHTA and CDR2 FQGTGA. The CDR3 DNA is TGTGCCAGCAGCTCTAGCGGGGGCCTCGGGAGCGGGGAGCTGTTTTTT. Protein sequence: CASSSSGGLGSGELFF.

The V call is TRBV4-3, the J call TRBJ2-6; D not resolved. Germline CDR1 and CDR2: LGHNA and YSLEER. CDR3 length: 17 amino acids. V gave up 0 bases and J gave up 4 bases, with 13 bases separating them. This CDR3 reads CASSQDPPPAGANVLTF. The CDR3 nucleotides are TGCGCCAGCAGCCAAGATCCCCCCCCTGCAGGGGCCAACGTCCTGACTTTC.

This clonotype was picked up many times. The J gene is TRBJ2-1, the V gene TRBV12-3 or TRBV12-4; possible D gene TRBD2, 6 bases. The ends were cut back, 2 bases at V and 8 bases at J, with 10 bases in the middle. The CDR3 consists of 13 residues. DNA of the CDR3: TGTGCCAGCAGTTTATTCGGGAGTGATGAGCAGTTCTTC. Encoded protein: CASSLFGSDEQFF.

This clonotype was observed many times. The V call is TRBV4-3, the J call TRBJ2-1, with 7 bases that match TRBD1. Germline CDR1 reads LGHNA; CDR2 reads YSLEER. Trimming cost V 0 bases and J 10 bases; bases outside gene matches: 6. The CDR3 spans 14 residues. The CDR3 sequence is CASSQDRDSTEQFF. The CDR3 bases are TGCGCCAGCAGCCAAGATCGGGACAGCACCGAGCAGTTCTTC.

This clonotype was picked up many times. V is TRBV12-3 or TRBV12-4 and J is TRBJ2-5, with 9 bases lining up with TRBD2. Trimming took 7 bases from V and 0 from J; bases not matched to a gene: 6. CDR3 length equals 15 residues. CDR3 coding DNA: TGTGCCAGCAAAGCCGGACTAGCGAACCAAGAGACCCAGTACTTC. Its protein product is CASKAGLANQETQYF.

This clonotype was recorded a few times. The chain joins TRBV6-1 to TRBJ2-1; D is perhaps TRBD1 (5 bases). The V gene's germline CDR1 is MNHNS and CDR2 SASEGT. CDR3 size: 16 residues. Trimming cost V 6 bases and J 1 base, with 16 bases left between them. The CDR3 sequence is CASRSQGLGSYNEQFF. The CDR3 bases are TGTGCCAGCAGATCTCAGGGCCTTGGGTCCTACAATGAGCAGTTCTTC.

The rearrangement joins TRBV7-8 to TRBJ2-7; 8 bases match TRBD2. Looked up from germline, CDR1 is SGHVS and CDR2 is FQNEAQ. The CDR3 runs to 19 residues. V gave up 1 base and J gave up 1 base; unmatched junction bases: 15. CDR3 in DNA: TGTGCCAGCAGCTTAGACGGACTAGCAGTCGTCCTACCTTCCTACGAGCAGTACTTC. This gives the protein CASSLDGLAVVLPSYEQYF.

The V call is TRBV9, the J call TRBJ1-4; no definite D call. This CDR3 region has 14 residues. V was pared by 3 bases and J by 8 bases, with 14 bases between. The germline V gene has CDR1 SGDLS and CDR2 YYNGEE. Here the CDR3 reads CASSEWQEPEKLFF. The DNA for the CDR3 is TGTGCCAGCAGCGAGTGGCAGGAGCCCGAAAAACTGTTTTTT.

The chain carries TRBV3-1 and TRBJ2-7; D may be TRBD1 or TRBD2 (5 bases each). Germline V lookup: CDR1 LGHDT, CDR2 YNNKEL (reference sequence). This CDR3 spans 18 amino acids. V lost 3 bases to trimming and J lost 1 base, with 22 bases between them. This chain's CDR3 is CASSHLPTGARRSYEQYF. In DNA form, the CDR3 reads TGTGCCAGCAGCCACCTCCCGACCGGGGCCAGAAGGTCCTACGAGCAGTACTTC.

The V gene is TRBV11-2, the J gene TRBJ1-2; D remains unclear. Trimming shortened V by 0 bases and J by 4 bases, and 12 bases separated the two germline ends. Germline V lookup: CDR1 SGHAT, CDR2 FQNNGV. This CDR3 contains 15 residues. CDR3: CASSLDTGRGYGYTF. The CDR3, as DNA: TGTGCCAGCAGCTTAGATACCGGCCGGGGCTATGGCTACACCTTC.

This clonotype was counted between two and nine times. The chain recombines TRBV25-1 with TRBJ2-1; TRBD2 agrees at 7 bases. Trimming cost V 4 bases and J 3 bases; bases outside gene matches: 15. This CDR3 spans 18 amino acids. CDR1 and CDR2 (germline): MGHDK, SYGVNS. This CDR3 reads CASSAPLGGGGFYNEQFF. The CDR3 nucleotides read TGTGCCAGCAGTGCCCCCCTTGGGGGGGGGGGTTTCTACAATGAGCAGTTCTTC. The full variable domain, in which reference TRBV25-1 and TRBJ2-1 provide the parts outside the CDR3, is EADIYQTPRYLVIGTGKKITLECSQTMGHDKMYWYQQDPGMELHLIHYSYGVNSTEKGDLSSESTVSRIRTEHFPLTLESARPSHTSQYLCASSAPLGGGGFYNEQFFGPGTRLTVL.

The V gene is TRBV7-9, the J gene TRBJ2-1; D unclear. The CDR3 is 16 residues long. Trimming left V 10 bases short and J 4 bases short, with 23 bases between. CDR1 and CDR2 (germline): SEHNR, FQNEAQ (reference sequence). The CDR3 region has the DNA TGTGCCAACCTCCTCGCCAGGTACAGCCCTTACAATGAGCAGTTCTTC. It encodes CANLLARYSPYNEQFF.

A note on this clonotype: One end of the junction varies from germline; a read error may be responsible. The rearrangement links TRBV20-1 to TRBJ1-5; weak D call: TRBD1 (5 bases). CDR3 length equals 14 residues. Germline values: CDR1 DFQATT, CDR2 SNEGSKA (reference sequence). The CDR3 sequence is CSVSGPSPNQPQDF. In DNA form, the CDR3 reads TGCAGTGTATCGGGACCGTCTCCTAATCAGCCCCAGGATTTT.

This clonotype was seen many times. The chain couples TRBV20-1 to TRBJ2-2; TRBD2 agrees at 9 bases. CDR1 is DFQATT, CDR2 SNEGSKA, per germline (reference sequence). With 6 bases clipped from V and 7 bases from J, the junction kept 9 bases outside the gene matches. This CDR3 is built from 14 residues. CDR3 region: CSAPGTSIGGELFF. For the CDR3, the DNA is TGCAGTGCGCCCGGGACTAGCATTGGCGGGGAGCTGTTTTTT.

This clonotype was seen many times. The CDR3 DNA reads TGCGCCAGCAGCCCCACCTCACGCAATGAGCAGTTCTTC. Its protein product is CASSPTSRNEQFF. This chain connects TRBV5-1 to TRBJ2-1; D remains ambiguous. V dropped 4 bases and J dropped 6 bases, with 11 bases sitting between them. CDR3 length: 13 residues. Per the germline V gene, CDR1 is SGHRS and CDR2 is YFSETQ.

The V call is TRBV28, the J call TRBJ1-5, with 9 bases lining up with TRBD1. Germline V CDR1 and CDR2: MDHEN, SYDVKM. This CDR3 comprises 13 residues. Unmatched junction bases numbered 5, after V lost 5 bases and J lost 9 bases. The CDR3: CASSQRQGGPQHF. The CDR3 DNA reads TGTGCCAGCAGTCAAAGACAGGGGGGGCCCCAGCATTTT.

This clonotype was seen repeatedly, ten times or more. The chain couples TRBV5-1 to TRBJ2-7, with a weak D call TRBD1 (6 bases). The V gene's germline CDR1 is SGHRS and CDR2 YFSETQ. The CDR3 covers 14 residues. The V gene lost 4 bases and the J gene lost 2 bases, with 13 bases spanning the gap. CDR3 in DNA: TGCGCCAGCAGCCCTTCGACAGGAGCCTACGAGCAGTACTTC. It encodes CASSPSTGAYEQYF.

This rearrangement joins TRBV6-6 to TRBJ1-2; D is perhaps TRBD1 (6 bases). CDR3 length: 13 residues. The V end lost 6 bases, the J end lost 3 bases, and 11 bases lay between the germline ends. Germline V gene sequence: CDR1 MNHNY, CDR2 SVGAGI (reference sequence). The CDR3 bases are TGTGCCAGCAGCACGACAGGCGACTATGGCTACACCTTC. Translating it yields CASSTTGDYGYTF.

The sample holds many counts of this clonotype. This rearrangement joins TRBV5-1 to TRBJ2-7, with TRBD2 as a possible D gene (5 bases). The V gene lost 4 bases and the J gene lost 6 bases, with 14 bases spanning the gap. Germline values: CDR1 SGHRS, CDR2 YFSETQ. The CDR3 totals 13 residues. The CDR3 is CASSLRTGSEQYF. CDR3 in DNA: TGCGCCAGCAGCCTACGGACTGGCTCCGAGCAGTACTTC. Full variable domain (rest looked up from reference TRBV5-1 and TRBJ2-7): KAGVTQTPRYLIKTRGQQVTLSCSPISGHRSVSWYQQTPGQGLQFLFEYFSETQRNKGNFPGRFSGRQFSNSRSEMNVSTLELGDSALYLCASSLRTGSEQYFGPGTRLTVT.